This entry features one T cell receptor (beta chain) sequence. This record comes from a study of molecular identifiers for immune sequencing clone quantification. Previously reported methods and listed TCR primers produced the bulk TCR libraries. TCRdb called the PCR reads again in MiXCR, with one record for every CDR3 protein. This table has some 590,000 distinct CDR3 sequences, 25% appearing once. Naive CD8 library inputs spanned about 17,000 to 1,100,000 sorted cells and 10%, 30% or 50% RNA. Naive CD8 T cells were FACS-sorted by CD8+CD4-CCR7+CD45RA+ markers. V lost 2 bases, J lost 2 bases, and 9 bases lay in between. Per germline, CDR1 KGHDR and CDR2 SFDVKD. CDR3 length: 14 amino acids.

This sequence was found in a human donor in good health. Some libraries in this study had Jurkat cell RNA spiked in. The sample taken for sequencing was naive CD8+ T cells from blood, with Jurkat cell RNA spiked in. Subset specified: FACS-sorted CD8+CD4-CCR7+CD45RA+ naive T cells. The V gene is TRBV24-1, the J gene TRBJ2-7; D gene uncertain. CDR3 sequence: CATSDSNSPYEQYF. CDR3 coding DNA: TGTGCCACCAGTGATTCTAACTCACCCTACGAGCAGTACTTC.